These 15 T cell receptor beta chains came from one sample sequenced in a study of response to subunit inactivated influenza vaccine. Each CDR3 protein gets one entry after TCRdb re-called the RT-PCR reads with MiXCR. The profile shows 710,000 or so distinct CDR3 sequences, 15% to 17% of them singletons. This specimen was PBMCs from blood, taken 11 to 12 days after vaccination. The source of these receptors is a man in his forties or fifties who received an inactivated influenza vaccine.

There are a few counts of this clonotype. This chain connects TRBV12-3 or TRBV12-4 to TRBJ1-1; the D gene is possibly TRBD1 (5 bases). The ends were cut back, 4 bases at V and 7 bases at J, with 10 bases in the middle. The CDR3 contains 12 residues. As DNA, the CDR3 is TGTGCCAGCAGTTCCGCCGGGGGTGAAGCTTTCTTT. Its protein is CASSSAGGEAFF.

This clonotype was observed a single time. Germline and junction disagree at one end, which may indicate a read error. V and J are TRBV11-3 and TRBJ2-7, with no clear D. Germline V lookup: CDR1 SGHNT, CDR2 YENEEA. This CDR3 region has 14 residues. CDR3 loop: CASSPGGSIYEQHF. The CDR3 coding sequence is TGTGCCAGCAGCCCAGGCGGCAGTATCTACGAGCAGCACTTC.

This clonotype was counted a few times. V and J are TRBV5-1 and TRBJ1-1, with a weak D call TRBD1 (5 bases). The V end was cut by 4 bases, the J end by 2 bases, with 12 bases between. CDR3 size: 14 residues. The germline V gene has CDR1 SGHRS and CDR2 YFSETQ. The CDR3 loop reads CASSVGQSNTEAFF. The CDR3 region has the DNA TGCGCCAGCAGCGTAGGACAATCCAACACTGAAGCTTTCTTT.

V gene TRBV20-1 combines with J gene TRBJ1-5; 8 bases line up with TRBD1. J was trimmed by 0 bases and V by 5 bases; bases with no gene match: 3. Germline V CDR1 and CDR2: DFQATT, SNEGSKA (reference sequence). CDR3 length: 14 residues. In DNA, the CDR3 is TGCAGTGCTCGGACAGGGCCTAGCAATCAGCCCCAGCATTTT. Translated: CSARTGPSNQPQHF.

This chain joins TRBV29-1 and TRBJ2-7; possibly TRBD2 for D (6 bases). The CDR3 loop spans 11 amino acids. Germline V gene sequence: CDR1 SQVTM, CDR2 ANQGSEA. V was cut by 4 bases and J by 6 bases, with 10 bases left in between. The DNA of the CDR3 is TGCAGCGTTGGGGACTGGCCCGAGCAGTACTTC. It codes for CSVGDWPEQYF.

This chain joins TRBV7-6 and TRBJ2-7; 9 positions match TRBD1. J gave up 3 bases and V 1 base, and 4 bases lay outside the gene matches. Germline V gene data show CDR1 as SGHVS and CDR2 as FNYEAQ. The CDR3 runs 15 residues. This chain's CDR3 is CASSLGDRGYYEQYF. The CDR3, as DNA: TGTGCCAGCAGCTTAGGCGACAGGGGGTACTACGAGCAGTACTTC.

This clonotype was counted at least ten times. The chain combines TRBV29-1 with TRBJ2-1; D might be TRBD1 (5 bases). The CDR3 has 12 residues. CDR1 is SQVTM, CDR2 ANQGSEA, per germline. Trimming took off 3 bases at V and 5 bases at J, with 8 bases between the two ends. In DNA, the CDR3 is TGCAGCGTTGATGGGGCGAACAATGAGCAGTTCTTC. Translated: CSVDGANNEQFF.

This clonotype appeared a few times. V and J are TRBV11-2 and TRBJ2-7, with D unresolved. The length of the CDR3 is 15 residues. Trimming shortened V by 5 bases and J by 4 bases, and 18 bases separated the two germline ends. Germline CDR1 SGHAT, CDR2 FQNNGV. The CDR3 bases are TGTGCCAGCAGCGAAACCCTAGGGTTTGGGTACGAGCAGTACTTC. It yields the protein CASSETLGFGYEQYF.

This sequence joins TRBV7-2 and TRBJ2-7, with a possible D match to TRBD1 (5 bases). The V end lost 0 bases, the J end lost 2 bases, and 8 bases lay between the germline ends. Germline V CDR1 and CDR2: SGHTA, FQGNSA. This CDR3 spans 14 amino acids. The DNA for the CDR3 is TGTGCCAGCAGCTTAGCGCGGACAACCTACGAGCAGTACTTC. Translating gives CASSLARTTYEQYF.

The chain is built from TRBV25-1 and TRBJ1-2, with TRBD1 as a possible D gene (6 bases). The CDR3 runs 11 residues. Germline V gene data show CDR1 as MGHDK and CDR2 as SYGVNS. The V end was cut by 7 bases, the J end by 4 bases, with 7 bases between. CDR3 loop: CASTDSYGYTF. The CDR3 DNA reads TGTGCCAGCACGGACAGCTATGGCTACACCTTC.

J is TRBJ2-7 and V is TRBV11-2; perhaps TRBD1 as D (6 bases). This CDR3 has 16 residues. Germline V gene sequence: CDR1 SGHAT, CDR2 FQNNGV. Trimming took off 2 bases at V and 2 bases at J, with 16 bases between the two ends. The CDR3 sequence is CASSLPDRRPTYEQYF. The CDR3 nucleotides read TGTGCCAGCAGCTTACCGGACAGAAGACCTACCTACGAGCAGTACTTC.

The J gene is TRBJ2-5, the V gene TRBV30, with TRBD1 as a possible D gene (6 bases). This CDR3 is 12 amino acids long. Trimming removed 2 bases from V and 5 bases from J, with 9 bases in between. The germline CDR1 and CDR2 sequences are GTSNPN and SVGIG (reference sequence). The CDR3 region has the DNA TGTGCCTGGAGTACAGGGTTGGAGACCCAGTACTTC. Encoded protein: CAWSTGLETQYF.

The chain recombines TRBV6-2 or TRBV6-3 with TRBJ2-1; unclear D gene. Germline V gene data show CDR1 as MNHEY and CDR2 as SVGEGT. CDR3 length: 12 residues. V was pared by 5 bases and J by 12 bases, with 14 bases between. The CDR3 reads CASSPLSQMQFF. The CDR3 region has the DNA TGTGCCAGCAGTCCTTTGAGTCAGATGCAGTTCTTC.

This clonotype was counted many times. The CDR3 DNA sequence: TGTGCCATCAATACGAGACAGGGGGACGAGCAGTACTTC. Translation gives CAINTRQGDEQYF. The chain joins TRBV10-3 to TRBJ2-7; TRBD1 aligns across 9 bases. With 7 bases clipped from V and 5 bases from J, the junction kept 6 bases outside the gene matches. Germline-derived CDR1 and CDR2 are ENHRY and SYGVKD. The CDR3 is made up of 13 amino acids.

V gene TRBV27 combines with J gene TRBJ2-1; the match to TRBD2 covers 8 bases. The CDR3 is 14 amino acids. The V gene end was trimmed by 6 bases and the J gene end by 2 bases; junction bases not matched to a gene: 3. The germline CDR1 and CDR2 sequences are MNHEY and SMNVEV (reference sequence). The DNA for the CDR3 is TGTGCCAGCAGCCGTAGCGGGGCCTACAATGAGCAGTTCTTC. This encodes CASSRSGAYNEQFF.